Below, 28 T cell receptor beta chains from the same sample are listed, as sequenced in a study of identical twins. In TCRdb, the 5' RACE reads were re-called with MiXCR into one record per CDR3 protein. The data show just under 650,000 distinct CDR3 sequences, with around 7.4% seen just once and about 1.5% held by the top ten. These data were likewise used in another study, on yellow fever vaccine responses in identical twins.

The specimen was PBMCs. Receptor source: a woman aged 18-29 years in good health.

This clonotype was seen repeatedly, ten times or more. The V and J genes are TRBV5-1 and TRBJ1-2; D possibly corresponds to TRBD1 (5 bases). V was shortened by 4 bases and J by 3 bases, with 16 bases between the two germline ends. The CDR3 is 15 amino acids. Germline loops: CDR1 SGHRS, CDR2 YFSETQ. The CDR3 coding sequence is TGCGCCAGCAGCGCGGGACTCCCCGGCGACTATGGCTACACCTTC. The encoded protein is CASSAGLPGDYGYTF.

The CDR3: CASSLEAGRNEKLFF. For the CDR3, the DNA is TGCGCCAGCAGCTTGGAGGCAGGCAGAAATGAAAAACTGTTTTTT. The chain combines TRBV5-1 with TRBJ1-4; D not resolved. Germline CDR1 and CDR2: SGHRS and YFSETQ. Trimming pared 0 bases from V and 5 bases from J, leaving 11 bases between. CDR3 length: 15 amino acids.

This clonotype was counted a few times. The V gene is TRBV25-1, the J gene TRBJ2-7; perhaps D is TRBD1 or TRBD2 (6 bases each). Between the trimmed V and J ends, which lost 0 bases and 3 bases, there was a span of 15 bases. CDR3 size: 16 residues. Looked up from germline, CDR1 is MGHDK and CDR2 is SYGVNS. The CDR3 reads CASSEYGGPSNYEQYV. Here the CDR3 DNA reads TGTGCCAGCAGTGAATATGGGGGGCCGAGCAACTACGAGCAGTACGTC.

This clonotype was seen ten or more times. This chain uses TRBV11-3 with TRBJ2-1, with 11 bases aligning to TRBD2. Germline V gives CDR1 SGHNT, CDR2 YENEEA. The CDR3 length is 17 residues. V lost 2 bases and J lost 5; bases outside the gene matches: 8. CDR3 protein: CASSLIVAGGPHNEQFF. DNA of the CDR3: TGTGCCAGCAGCTTAATCGTAGCGGGAGGGCCCCACAATGAGCAGTTCTTC.

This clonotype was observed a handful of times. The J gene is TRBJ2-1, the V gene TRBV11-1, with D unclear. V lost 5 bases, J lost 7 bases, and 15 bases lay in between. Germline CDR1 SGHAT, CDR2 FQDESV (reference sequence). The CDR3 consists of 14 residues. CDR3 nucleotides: TGTGCCAGCAGCCCCTCTCGCGTCGGGAATGAGCAGTTCTTC. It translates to CASSPSRVGNEQFF.

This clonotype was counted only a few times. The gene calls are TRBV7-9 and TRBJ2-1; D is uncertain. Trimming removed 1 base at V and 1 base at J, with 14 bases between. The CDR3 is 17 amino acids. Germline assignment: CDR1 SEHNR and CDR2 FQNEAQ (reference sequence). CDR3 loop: CASSLGDLGTSYNEQFF. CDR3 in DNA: TGTGCCAGCAGCTTAGGCGACTTGGGAACGTCCTACAATGAGCAGTTCTTC.

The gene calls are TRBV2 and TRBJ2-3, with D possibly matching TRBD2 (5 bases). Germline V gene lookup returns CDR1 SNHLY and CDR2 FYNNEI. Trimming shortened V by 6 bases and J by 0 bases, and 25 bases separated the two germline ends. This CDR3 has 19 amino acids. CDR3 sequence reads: CASSTYRYRGSTSTDTQYF. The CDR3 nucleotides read TGTGCCAGCAGCACCTACCGATATCGCGGGTCAACTAGCACAGATACGCAGTATTTT.

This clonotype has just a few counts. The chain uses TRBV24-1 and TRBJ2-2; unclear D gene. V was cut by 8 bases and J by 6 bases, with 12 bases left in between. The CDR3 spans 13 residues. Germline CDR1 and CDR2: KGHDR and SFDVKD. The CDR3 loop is CATTGRLAGELFF. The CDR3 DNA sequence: TGTGCCACCACAGGTCGACTCGCCGGGGAGCTGTTTTTT.

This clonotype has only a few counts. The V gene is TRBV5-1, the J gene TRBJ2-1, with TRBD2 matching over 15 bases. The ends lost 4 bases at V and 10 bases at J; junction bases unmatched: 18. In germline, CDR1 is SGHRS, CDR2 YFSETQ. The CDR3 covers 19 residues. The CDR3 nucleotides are TGCGCCAGCAGCCTACGGACTAGCGGGGGGGCCGTGGAATCTCGGGAGCAGTTCTTC. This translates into CASSLRTSGGAVESREQFF. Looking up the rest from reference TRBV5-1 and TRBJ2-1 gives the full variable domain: KAGVTQTPRYLIKTRGQQVTLSCSPISGHRSVSWYQQTPGQGLQFLFEYFSETQRNKGNFPGRFSGRQFSNSRSEMNVSTLELGDSALYLCASSLRTSGGAVESREQFFGPGTRLTVL.

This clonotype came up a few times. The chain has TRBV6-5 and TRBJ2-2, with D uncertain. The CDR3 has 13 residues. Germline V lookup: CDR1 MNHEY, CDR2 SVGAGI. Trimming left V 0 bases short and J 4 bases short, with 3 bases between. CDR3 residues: CASSYSATGELFF. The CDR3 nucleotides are TGTGCCAGCAGTTACTCGGCCACCGGGGAGCTGTTTTTT.

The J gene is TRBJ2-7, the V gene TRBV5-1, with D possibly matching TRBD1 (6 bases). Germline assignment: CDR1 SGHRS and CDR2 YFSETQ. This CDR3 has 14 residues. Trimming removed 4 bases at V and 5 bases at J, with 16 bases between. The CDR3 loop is CASSLRDKGNEQYF. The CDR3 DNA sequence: TGCGCCAGCAGCCTACGGGACAAAGGAAACGAGCAGTACTTC.

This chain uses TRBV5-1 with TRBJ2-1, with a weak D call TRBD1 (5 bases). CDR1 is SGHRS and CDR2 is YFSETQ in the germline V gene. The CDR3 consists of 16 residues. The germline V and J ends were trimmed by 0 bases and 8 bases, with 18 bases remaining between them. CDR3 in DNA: TGCGCCAGCAGCTTGGCGTCCGGACAAGGCGTAGATGAGCAGTTCTTC. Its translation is CASSLASGQGVDEQFF.

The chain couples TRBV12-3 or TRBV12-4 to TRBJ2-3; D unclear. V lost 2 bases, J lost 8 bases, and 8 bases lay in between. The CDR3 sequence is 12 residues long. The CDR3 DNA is TGTGCCAGCAGTTTAAGGATTACTACGCAGTATTTT. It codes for CASSLRITTQYF.

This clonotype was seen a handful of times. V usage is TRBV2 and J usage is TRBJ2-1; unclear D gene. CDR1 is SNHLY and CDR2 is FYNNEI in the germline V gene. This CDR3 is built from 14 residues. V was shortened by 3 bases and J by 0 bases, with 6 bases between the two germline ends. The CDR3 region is CASSELRSYNEQFF. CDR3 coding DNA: TGTGCCAGCAGTGAGCTGCGCTCCTACAATGAGCAGTTCTTC.

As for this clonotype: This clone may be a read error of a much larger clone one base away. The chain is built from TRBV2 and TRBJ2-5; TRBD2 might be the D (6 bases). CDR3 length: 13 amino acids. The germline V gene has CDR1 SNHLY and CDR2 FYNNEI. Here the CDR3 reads CASIAEYQETHYF. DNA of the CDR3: TGTGCCAGCATAGCGGAGTACCAAGAGACCCATTACTTC. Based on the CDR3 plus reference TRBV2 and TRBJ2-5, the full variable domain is EPEVTQTPSHQVTQMGQEVILRCVPISNHLYFYWYRQILGQKVEFLVSFYNNEISEKSEIFDDQFSVERPDGSNFTLKIRSTKLEDSAMYFCASIAEYQETHYFGPGTRLLVL.

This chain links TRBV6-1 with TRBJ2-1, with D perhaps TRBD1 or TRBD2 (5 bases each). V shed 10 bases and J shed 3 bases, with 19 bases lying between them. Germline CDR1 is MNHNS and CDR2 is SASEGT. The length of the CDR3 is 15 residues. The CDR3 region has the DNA TGTGCCATCCGCCCGACCTTTGGGGGCTACAATGAGCAGTTCTTC. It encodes CAIRPTFGGYNEQFF.

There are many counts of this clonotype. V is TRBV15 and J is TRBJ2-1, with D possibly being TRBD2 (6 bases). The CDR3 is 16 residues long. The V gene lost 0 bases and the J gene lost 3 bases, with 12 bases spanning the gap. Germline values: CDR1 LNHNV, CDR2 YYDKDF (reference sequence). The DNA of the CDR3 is TGTGCCACCAGCAGAGATTCGCGGACTAACTACAATGAGCAGTTCTTC. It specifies CATSRDSRTNYNEQFF.

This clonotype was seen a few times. The CDR3 is CATKNPPYTDTQYF. CDR3 nucleotide sequence: TGTGCCACCAAGAACCCACCCTACACAGATACGCAGTATTTT. The chain combines TRBV15 with TRBJ2-3; D not resolved. CDR1 is LNHNV and CDR2 is YYDKDF in the germline V gene (reference sequence). V was trimmed by 7 bases and J by 2 bases, leaving 13 bases between them. This CDR3 has 14 amino acids. Full variable domain (missing parts from reference TRBV15 and TRBJ2-3): DAMVIQNPRYQVTQFGKPVTLSCSQTLNHNVMYWYQQKSSQAPKLLFHYYDKDFNNEADTPDNFQSRRPNTSFCFLDIRSPGLGDTAMYLCATKNPPYTDTQYFGPGTRLTVL.

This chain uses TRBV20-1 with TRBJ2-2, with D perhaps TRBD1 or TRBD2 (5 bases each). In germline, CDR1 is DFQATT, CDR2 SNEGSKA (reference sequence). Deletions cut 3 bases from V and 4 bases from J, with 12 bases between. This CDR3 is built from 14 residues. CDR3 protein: CSASPGTGTGELFF. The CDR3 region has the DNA TGCAGTGCTAGCCCGGGGACGGGCACCGGGGAGCTGTTTTTT.

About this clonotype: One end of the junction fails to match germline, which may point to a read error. This CDR3 reads CASTTPGGQQSTDMQYF. The CDR3 nucleotides are TGTGCCAGCACCACTCCTGGGGGCCAACAGAGCACAGATATGCAGTATTTT. The chain has TRBV7-9 and TRBJ2-3; possibly TRBD1 for D (6 bases). Looked up from germline, CDR1 is SEHNR and CDR2 is FQNEAQ (reference sequence). The CDR3 length is 17 residues.

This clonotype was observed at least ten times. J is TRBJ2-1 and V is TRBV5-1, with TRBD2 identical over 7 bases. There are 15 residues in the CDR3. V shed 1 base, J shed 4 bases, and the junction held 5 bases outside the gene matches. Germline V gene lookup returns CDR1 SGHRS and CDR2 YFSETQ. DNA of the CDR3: TGCGCCAGCAGCTTGAGTTCGGGGGGATACAATGAGCAGTTCTTC. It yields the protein CASSLSSGGYNEQFF.

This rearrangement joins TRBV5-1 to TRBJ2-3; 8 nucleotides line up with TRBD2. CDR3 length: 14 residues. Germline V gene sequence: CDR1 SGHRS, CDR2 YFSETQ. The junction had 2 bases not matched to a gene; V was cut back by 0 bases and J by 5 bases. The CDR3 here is CASSLELAVDTQYF. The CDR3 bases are TGCGCCAGCAGCTTGGAACTAGCGGTAGATACGCAGTATTTT.

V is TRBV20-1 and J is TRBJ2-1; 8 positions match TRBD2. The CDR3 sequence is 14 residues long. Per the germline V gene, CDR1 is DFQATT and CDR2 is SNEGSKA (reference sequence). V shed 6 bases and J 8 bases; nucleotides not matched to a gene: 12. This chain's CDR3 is CSAGGGSSLDEQFF. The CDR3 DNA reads TGCAGTGCCGGGGGGGGGTCCTCCCTCGATGAGCAGTTCTTC.

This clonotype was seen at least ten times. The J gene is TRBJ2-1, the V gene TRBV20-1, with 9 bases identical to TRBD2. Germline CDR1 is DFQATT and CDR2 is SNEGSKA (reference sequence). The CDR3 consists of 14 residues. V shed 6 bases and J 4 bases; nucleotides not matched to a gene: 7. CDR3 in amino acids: CSASSGGQYNEQFF. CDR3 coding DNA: TGCAGTGCCAGTAGCGGGGGCCAATACAATGAGCAGTTCTTC.

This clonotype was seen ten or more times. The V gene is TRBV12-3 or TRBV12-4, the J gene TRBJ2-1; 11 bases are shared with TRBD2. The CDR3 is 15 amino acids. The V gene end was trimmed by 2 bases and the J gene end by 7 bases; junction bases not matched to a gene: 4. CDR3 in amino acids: CASSLRPSGGNEQFF. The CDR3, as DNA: TGTGCCAGCAGTTTAAGGCCTAGCGGGGGGAATGAGCAGTTCTTC.

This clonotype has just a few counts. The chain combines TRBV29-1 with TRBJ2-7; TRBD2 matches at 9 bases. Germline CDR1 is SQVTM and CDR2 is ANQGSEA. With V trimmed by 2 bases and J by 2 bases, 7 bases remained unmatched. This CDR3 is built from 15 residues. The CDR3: CSVESKTSGTYEQYF. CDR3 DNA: TGCAGCGTTGAATCCAAGACTAGCGGTACCTACGAGCAGTACTTC.

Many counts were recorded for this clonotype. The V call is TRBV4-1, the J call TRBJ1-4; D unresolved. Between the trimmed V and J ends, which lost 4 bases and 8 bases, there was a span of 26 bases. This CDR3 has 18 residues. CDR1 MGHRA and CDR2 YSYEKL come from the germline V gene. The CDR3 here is CASSRTGWPVPNREKLFF. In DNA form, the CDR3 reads TGCGCCAGCAGCCGAACTGGGTGGCCTGTACCTAATAGGGAAAAACTGTTTTTT.

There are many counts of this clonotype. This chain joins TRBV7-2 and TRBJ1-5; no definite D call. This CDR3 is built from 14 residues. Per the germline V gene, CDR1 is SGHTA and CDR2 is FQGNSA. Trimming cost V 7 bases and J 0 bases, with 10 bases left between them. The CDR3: CASTLTVSNQPQHF. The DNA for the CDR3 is TGTGCCAGCACCCTGACGGTTAGCAATCAGCCCCAGCATTTT.